This T cell receptor beta chain was profiled in a study of vaccination effects on CD4 cells after COVID-19. Repertoires were generated with immunoSEQ multiplex PCR, while TCRdb's copy carries only in-frame clones and drops some. The sample shows under 70,000 clones, 60% to 80% of them seen only once. This clone was found once. The antigen is unknown. Prior to sequencing, the ViraFEST assay stimulated PBMC with viral peptide pools, which expanded the antigen-specific CD4+ T cells. An approximately ten-day culture period preceded the isolation of CD4+ T cells. Each vaccine recipient was nucleocapsid antibody negative and had no prior SARS-CoV-2 infection. Days 3 and 7 were when half the medium was replaced with IL-2 medium. The TCR originated in a human donor who received a COVID-19 vaccine. Sequenced here: CD4+ T cells from PBMCs cultured with HCoV-OC43 spike peptides, sampled before COVID-19 vaccination. Specified subset: HCoV-OC43 spike overlapping peptide pool stimulation.

The CDR3 nucleotides read TGTGCCAGCAGTTTAGGCGGAGCCAAAAACATTCAGTACTTC. Translated: CASSLGGAKNIQYF. V gene TRBV28 combines with J gene TRBJ2-4; D is unclear. Germline V gene lookup returns CDR1 MDHEN and CDR2 SYDVKM. The V and J ends lost 2 bases and 0 bases respectively, with 5 bases between them. This CDR3 has 14 residues.